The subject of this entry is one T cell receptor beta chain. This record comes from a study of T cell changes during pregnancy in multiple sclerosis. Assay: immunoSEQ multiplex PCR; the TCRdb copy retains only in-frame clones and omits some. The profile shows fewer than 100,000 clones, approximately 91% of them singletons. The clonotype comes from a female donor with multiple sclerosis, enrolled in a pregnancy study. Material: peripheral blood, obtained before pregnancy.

The CDR3 is CAIRGGLDGYTF. CDR3 in DNA: TGTGCCATCAGGGGAGGTTTGGATGGCTACACCTTC. The rearrangement links TRBV6-1 to TRBJ1-2; a weak D match, TRBD1 (6 bases). The germline gives CDR1 MNHNS, CDR2 SASEGT. CDR3 length: 12 residues. V lost 10 bases, J lost 6 bases, and 15 bases lay in between.